The next 8 T cell receptor beta chains were all read from a single sample in a study of shared clonotypes between healthy human individuals. Clones were read by immunoSEQ multiplex PCR, and TCRdb kept only the in-frame ones, dropping some. The sample has 1.4 million or so clones, roughly 98.5% seen once; the top ten hold around 0.33%. Material: naive CD4+ T cells sorted from blood. The subset is: CD45RA+ positively selected. These receptors all stem from a young man in good health.

The V call is TRBV9, the J call TRBJ2-3; TRBD1 is a possible D gene (6 bases). V gave up 4 bases and J gave up 2 bases, with 14 bases separating them. The CDR3 has 15 residues. The germline V gene encodes CDR1 SGDLS and CDR2 YYNGEE. CDR3 DNA: TGTGCCAGCAGCCGCAGTGGGGGCAACACAGATACGCAGTATTTT. It is translated as CASSRSGGNTDTQYF.

This clone was seen only once. J is TRBJ1-5 and V is TRBV28; tentatively, D is TRBD1 (6 bases). This CDR3 is built from 13 residues. CDR1 is MDHEN, CDR2 SYDVKM, per germline. V was trimmed by 8 bases and J by 6 bases, leaving 14 bases between them. This CDR3 is CASGGQGSQPQHF. CDR3 nucleotide sequence: TGTGCCAGCGGGGGCCAGGGTTCTCAGCCCCAGCATTTT.

Regarding this clone: The same CDR3 also results from other DNA sequences found in this sample. The chain employs TRBV5-1 and TRBJ2-5; D possibly uses TRBD1 or TRBD2 (5 bases each). The CDR3 runs to 15 residues. V was trimmed by 0 bases and J by 2 bases, leaving 11 bases between them. Germline CDR1 SGHRS, CDR2 YFSETQ. Here the CDR3 reads CASSLVAGTQETQYF. CDR3 nucleotides: TGCGCCAGCAGCTTGGTGGCAGGGACGCAAGAGACCCAGTACTTC.

The gene calls are TRBV4-1 and TRBJ2-1, with D possibly being TRBD1 or TRBD2 (5 bases each). The CDR3 sequence is 14 residues long. CDR1 and CDR2 from the germline V gene are MGHRA and YSYEKL. Trimming removed 2 bases from V and 6 bases from J, with 11 bases in between. This CDR3 reads CASSQIGTRNEQFF. CDR3 nucleotide sequence: TGCGCCAGCAGCCAAATTGGGACGCGCAATGAGCAGTTCTTC.

The table lists this clone with a count of one. The rearrangement uses TRBV9 and TRBJ1-1; D is ambiguous. V was cut by 0 bases and J by 1 base, with 10 bases left in between. The germline V gene encodes CDR1 SGDLS and CDR2 YYNGEE. The CDR3 loop spans 15 amino acids. DNA of the CDR3: TGTGCCAGCAGCGTAGCTGGCAGACCGAACACTGAAGCTTTCTTT. It codes for CASSVAGRPNTEAFF.

The chain recombines TRBV19 with TRBJ2-2, with 8 nucleotides matching TRBD2. The ends lost 5 bases at V and 8 bases at J; junction bases unmatched: 13. The CDR3 is made up of 16 amino acids. Germline loops: CDR1 LNHDA, CDR2 SQIVND (reference sequence). The CDR3 DNA is TGTGCCAGTAGTCTAAATGACGGGAGGGCCTCGGGGGAGCTGTTTTTT. This sequence encodes CASSLNDGRASGELFF.

The J gene is TRBJ2-1, the V gene TRBV5-1, with D possibly TRBD1 on 6 matching bases. The CDR3 is 16 residues long. Germline values: CDR1 SGHRS, CDR2 YFSETQ. V was cut by 2 bases and J by 1 base, with 13 bases left in between. The CDR3 sequence is CASSFTGNRSYNEQFF. CDR3 DNA sequence: TGCGCCAGCAGCTTCACAGGGAATCGGTCCTACAATGAGCAGTTCTTC.

V and J are TRBV7-9 and TRBJ1-1, with 9 bases fitting TRBD1. This CDR3 has 15 residues. The germline V gene encodes CDR1 SEHNR and CDR2 FQNEAQ (reference sequence). Unmatched junction bases numbered 4, after V lost 0 bases and J lost 5 bases. Written as DNA, the CDR3 is TGTGCCAGCAGCTTAGCCGACAGGGGGAATACTGAAGCTTTCTTT. Translating it yields CASSLADRGNTEAFF.